This TCR beta chain was captured by sequencing in a study of blood T cells in healthy people across ages (dated by TCRdb to the mid-2010s). About the study as a whole: Template switching captured roughly one uniquely barcoded TCR beta cDNA molecule per two T cells in model experiments. Age-related changes in TCR beta repertoire diversity were measured in the study by deep sequencing normalized with unique cDNA molecular identifiers. The donors were split into four age groups: young (average around 17 years), middle-aged (39), aged (approximately 60) and long-lived (approximately 89). Donors of different ages were randomly distributed across sequencing lanes to avoid experimental bias. Two additional independent replicas of 1 million unique cDNA reads from the same blood draw were analyzed for two donors (one aged 18 to 29 and one aged 80 or older). The paper as a whole reports these results and caveats: As age increased, observed TCR beta diversity per million T cells dropped in a roughly linear way, and a significant reduction was already evident by age about 40. Compared with the aged group, the long-lived group had more naive CD4+ T cells, fewer expanded clones and increased TCR diversity, a pattern suggesting age selection. Total diversity estimates from one million sequenced T cells were considered lower bounds and underestimates. Because donor CMV infection status was unknown, age-related changes in expanded clonotypes were potentially confounded. There was a strong correlation between observed TCR beta diversity and the percentage of naive T cells measured by flow cytometry. Because profiling used bulk unsorted PBMCs, naive and antigen-experienced compartments could not be compared conclusively.

This clonotype was seen many times. No antigen is known for it. The record has no base qualities; no much larger clone is one base away. CDR1 and CDR2 are read off the germline V gene as SGHTA and FQGTGA. Trimming at the junction amounts to 5 bases on V and 6 bases on J, and the germline ends lie 9 bases apart. Its CDR3 holds 12 amino acids, cysteine through phenylalanine. The entry retains the CDR3 DNA only, 36 bases that are in frame from base 1. Systemically healthy Caucasian individuals from Russia, over 30 in total and aged about 6 to 100 years, were included as donors. Each donor gave ten milliliters of peripheral blood, collected into EDTA-treated Vacutainer tubes. Ficoll-Paque density-gradient centrifugation was used to isolate PBMCs, with at least 7 million per sample. Trizol reagent was used to extract total RNA from PBMCs, with at least 5 micrograms per sample. Naive CD45RAhigh/CD27high T cell percentages were measured by flow cytometry on a PBMC aliquot from every donor.

The protocol used for the library was 5' RACE. Sequencing instrument: Illumina HiSeq 2500. The second PCR ran for about 7 to 11 cycles and used a J-beta primer mix along with a sample-barcoded 5' primer. A template-switch 5' adaptor carrying 12 random nucleotides introduced a unique molecular identifier onto each TCR beta cDNA molecule. Each sample yielded at least 3 million CDR3-containing paired-end reads. All of the RNA was converted into first-strand cDNA using the Mint cDNA synthesis kit, with a TRBC-specific oligonucleotide serving as the primer. Following uracil-DNA glycosylase treatment, all cDNA underwent a first 18-cycle PCR with the universal primers M1SS and BC2_uni_R. Concerning the study's data processing: For normalization, 1 million high-quality reads were randomly selected from each sample, with every read carrying a distinct molecular identifier. Reads sharing molecular identifiers were discarded rather than binned into consensus sequences. MiTCR, with a Q25 quality threshold and the strictest error-elimination algorithm, was used for CDR3 identification, clonotype clustering and error correction. A nonparametric unseen species model using Euler transformation provided a lower-bound estimate of total TCR beta diversity. TCRdb passed the public sequencing reads through fastp at Q25 and MiXCR, retaining productive beta sequences. Each entry is one CDR3 protein sequence, shown with its most common DNA and genes. What appears here as the V and J calls and clone size reflects TCRdb's work, not the paper's. Here the sample has 630,000 or so distinct CDR3 sequences; about 30% occur a single time. Around a sixth of the sample is taken by the ten largest.

The sample consisted of blood. This TCR was recovered from an elderly woman in good health. This chain joins TRBV7-3 to TRBJ2-3, with the D gene call left open. The CDR3 has the sequence CASSVPGDTQYF. Here is the DNA: TGTGCCAGCAGCGTGCCCGGGGATACGCAGTATTTT. With the portions outside the CDR3 filled from the reference TRBV7-3 and TRBJ2-3 genes, the complete variable region becomes GAGVSQTPSNKVTEKGKYVELRCDPISGHTALYWYRQSLGQGPEFLIYFQGTGAADDSGLPNDRFFAVRPEGSVSTLKIQRTERGDSAVYLCASSVPGDTQYFGPGTRLTVL.